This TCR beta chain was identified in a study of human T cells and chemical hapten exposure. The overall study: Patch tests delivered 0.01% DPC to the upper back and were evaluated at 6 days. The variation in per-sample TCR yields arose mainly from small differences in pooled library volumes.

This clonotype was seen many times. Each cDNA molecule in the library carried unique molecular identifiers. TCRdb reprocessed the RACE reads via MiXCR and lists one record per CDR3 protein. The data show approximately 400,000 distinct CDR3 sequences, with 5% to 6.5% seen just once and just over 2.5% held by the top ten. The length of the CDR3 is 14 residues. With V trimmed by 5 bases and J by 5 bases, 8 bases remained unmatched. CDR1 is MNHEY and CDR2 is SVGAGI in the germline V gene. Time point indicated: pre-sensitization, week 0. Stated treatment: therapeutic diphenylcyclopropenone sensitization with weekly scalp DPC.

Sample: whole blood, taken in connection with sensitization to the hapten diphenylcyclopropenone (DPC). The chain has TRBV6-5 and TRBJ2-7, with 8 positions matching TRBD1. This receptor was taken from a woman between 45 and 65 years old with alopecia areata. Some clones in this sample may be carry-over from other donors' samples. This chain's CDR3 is CASSQTGGVDEQYF. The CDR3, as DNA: TGTGCCAGCAGTCAAACAGGGGGAGTCGACGAGCAGTACTTC.